This T cell receptor beta chain was documented in a study of T cell responses to AZD1222 COVID-19 vaccine. The study's findings and limits: Donors skewed white British and female; clonal diversity was possibly underestimated. AZD1222 recipients seropositive at baseline numbered only five to seven. The study found vaccine-associated CD4 TCRs spanning spike, dominant at 160-218 and 743-854.

Recipients boosted at about 4 weeks or about 12 weeks are pooled. Trimming removed 6 bases from V and 3 bases from J, with 24 bases in between. Germline CDR1 and CDR2: MNHEY and SVGEGT. The CDR3 contains 17 residues. Some clones are missing from TCRdb's copy, which holds only in-frame ones; the method was immunoSEQ multiplex PCR. Of 150,000 to 200,000 clones listed, 80% to 95% are singletons. With regard to this clone: Antigen unknown.

The starting material was peripheral blood, obtained 28 days after the second AZD1222 dose. This TCR was sampled from an adult who received the AZD1222 COVID-19 vaccine. V is TRBV6-2 or TRBV6-3 and J is TRBJ2-7, with D perhaps matching TRBD1 or TRBD2 (5 bases each). CDR3 DNA sequence: TGTGCCAGCAGCCCTGGGTTAGAGGGGCCAACTTACTACGAGCAGTACTTC. Translation gives CASSPGLEGPTYYEQYF.